The 13 T cell receptor beta chains presented below share a single source sample, sequenced in a study of T cell responses to AZD1222 COVID-19 vaccine (dated by TCRdb to 2020 to 2023). Explained via the paper, the time point label denotes: baseline before first vaccination. Libraries were constructed by the immunoSEQ multiplex PCR assay. The table was pulled from immuneACCESS by TCRdb, which kept in-frame rearrangements only. Such tables lose some clones; where checked, under half of the loss comes from unresolved V genes, and the rest has no known cause. A total of tens of thousands of clones appear in this sample, approximately 90% of them only once. Roughly 10% of the sample rests with the top ten. This specimen consisted of peripheral blood, obtained on day 0 of AZD1222 vaccination. These receptors originate from an adult in good health.

Comments on this clone: A read error may produce the germline difference seen at one junction end. The chain employs TRBV5-3 and TRBJ1-1; D unresolved. TRBV5-3 is an open reading frame whose function is uncertain. This CDR3 has 10 residues. CDR3 sequence reads: CARSLRPILF. In DNA form, the CDR3 reads TGTGCCAGAAGCTTAAGACCTATCCTCTTT.

The V gene is TRBV5-5, the J gene TRBJ2-5; possibly TRBD1 for D (6 bases). The CDR3 has 16 residues. Germline V gene data show CDR1 as SGHKS and CDR2 as YYEKEE (reference sequence). V dropped 4 bases and J dropped 5 bases, with 21 bases sitting between them. In DNA, the CDR3 is TGTGCCAGCAGCGCAGCGAGGGACATATCCCTGGAGACCCAGTACTTC. It yields the protein CASSAARDISLETQYF.

The chain is built from TRBV6-1 and TRBJ2-5; 10 bases map to TRBD2. With 2 bases clipped from V and 4 bases from J, the junction kept 7 bases outside the gene matches. The CDR3 runs 16 residues. Germline CDR1 is MNHNS and CDR2 is SASEGT. The CDR3 DNA is TGTGCCAGCAGTGAACGAGCGGGGGGGCCTCGAGAGACCCAGTACTTC. Amino acids: CASSERAGGPRETQYF.

The CDR3 reads CASSQLMGGAYNEQFF. The DNA for the CDR3 is TGTGCCAGCAGCCAGCTCATGGGGGGAGCCTACAATGAGCAGTTCTTC. The chain combines TRBV4-2 with TRBJ2-1, with a tentative D call TRBD2 (6 bases). Germline V gives CDR1 LGHNA, CDR2 YNFKEQ. The CDR3 has 16 amino acids. The germline V and J ends were trimmed by 3 bases and 2 bases, with 14 bases remaining between them.

J is TRBJ1-4 and V is TRBV9; D is possibly TRBD1 (5 bases). The ends were cut back, 0 bases at V and 4 bases at J, with 7 bases in the middle. The CDR3 has 14 amino acids. Germline V gives CDR1 SGDLS, CDR2 YYNGEE. CDR3 loop: CASSVGRGNEKLFF. CDR3 sequence (DNA): TGTGCCAGCAGCGTAGGTAGGGGTAATGAAAAACTGTTTTTT.

The chain recombines TRBV7-9 with TRBJ1-3; the D gene is possibly TRBD1 (5 bases). Trimming removed 6 bases from V and 0 bases from J, with 12 bases in between. Germline values: CDR1 SEHNR, CDR2 FQNEAQ (reference sequence). The CDR3 is 15 residues long. In DNA form, the CDR3 reads TGTGCCAGCAGTCTTAGGGGCCCCTCTGGAAACACCATATATTTT. Its protein product is CASSLRGPSGNTIYF.

The rearrangement uses TRBV12-3 or TRBV12-4 and TRBJ1-4; unclear D gene. The CDR3 sequence is 13 residues long. Trimming cost V 6 bases and J 3 bases, with 8 bases left between them. The DNA for the CDR3 is TGTGCCAGCAGAAACCACCCTAATGAAAAACTGTTTTTT. Its translation: CASRNHPNEKLFF.

This clone was observed a handful of times. DNA of the CDR3: TGTGCCAGCAGTTTGGTGGTTTCCTACGAGCAGTACTTC. Encoded protein: CASSLVVSYEQYF. The chain carries TRBV28 and TRBJ2-7; D is undetermined. Germline assignment: CDR1 MDHEN and CDR2 SYDVKM. The CDR3 consists of 13 residues. Trimming shortened V by 3 bases and J by 1 base, and 7 bases separated the two germline ends. Supplemented by reference TRBV28 and TRBJ2-7, the full variable domain reads DVKVTQSSRYLVKRTGEKVFLECVQDMDHENMFWYRQDPGLGLRLIYFSYDVKMKEKGDIPEGYSVSREKKERFSLILESASTNQTSMYLCASSLVVSYEQYFGPGTRLTVT.

This chain connects TRBV5-4 to TRBJ2-2; TRBD1 matches 10 bases. The CDR3 is 17 residues long. Trimming at V came to 0 bases and at J to 3 bases, leaving 5 bases not matched to a gene. The V gene's germline CDR1 is SGHNT and CDR2 YYREEE (reference sequence). CDR3 amino acids: CASSLEPGQGYTGELFF. The CDR3, as DNA: TGTGCCAGCAGCTTGGAGCCGGGACAGGGGTACACCGGGGAGCTGTTTTTT.

This chain joins TRBV5-5 and TRBJ2-5; no clear D. Looked up from germline, CDR1 is SGHKS and CDR2 is YYEKEE (reference sequence). The CDR3 covers 13 residues. Trimming took off 0 bases at V and 5 bases at J, with 8 bases between the two ends. The CDR3 sequence is CASSLASVETQYF. DNA for the CDR3: TGTGCCAGCAGCTTGGCTAGTGTGGAGACCCAGTACTTC.

This clone was observed a few times. This rearrangement joins TRBV2 to TRBJ1-1; D is ambiguous. The CDR3 sequence is 12 residues long. Germline-derived CDR1 and CDR2 are SNHLY and FYNNEI. V lost 5 bases and J 4 bases, leaving 8 bases between the germline ends. The CDR3 DNA follows: TGTGCCAGCAGTAGCTACGGCACTGAAGCTTTCTTT. It yields the protein CASSSYGTEAFF.

This chain links TRBV5-1 with TRBJ2-1; D remains unclear. V lost 0 bases and J lost 3, with 7 bases in between. The CDR3 consists of 14 residues. Germline CDR1 reads SGHRS; CDR2 reads YFSETQ. CDR3 nucleotides: TGCGCCAGCAGCTTGGGGCAGAACTACAATGAGCAGTTCTTC. It codes for CASSLGQNYNEQFF.

CDR3 nucleotide sequence: TGCGCCAGCAGCTTGGGGGGACAGCAGTCCGAGCAGTACTTC. Translated, it gives CASSLGGQQSEQYF. V gene TRBV5-1 combines with J gene TRBJ2-7; 7 bases fit TRBD1. The CDR3 is 14 residues long. The germline V gene encodes CDR1 SGHRS and CDR2 YFSETQ. V shed 0 bases and J 6 bases; nucleotides not matched to a gene: 6.